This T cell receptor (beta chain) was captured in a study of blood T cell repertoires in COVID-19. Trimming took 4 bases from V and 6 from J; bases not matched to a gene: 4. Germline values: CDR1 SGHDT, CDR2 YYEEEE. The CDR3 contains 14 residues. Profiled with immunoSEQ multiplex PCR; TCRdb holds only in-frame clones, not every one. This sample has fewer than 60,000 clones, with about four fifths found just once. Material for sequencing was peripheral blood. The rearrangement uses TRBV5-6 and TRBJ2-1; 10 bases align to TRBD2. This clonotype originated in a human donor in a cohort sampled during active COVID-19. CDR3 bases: TGTGCCAGCAGCCGGACTAGCGGTTTCAATGAGCAGTTCTTC. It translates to CASSRTSGFNEQFF.